What follows is one T cell receptor beta chain and its context. One end of the junction fails to match germline, which may point to a read error. This sample is part of a study of immune characterization of retroperitoneal liposarcoma. One entry per CDR3 protein results from TCRdb running MiXCR on the PCR reads. This table has about 2,400 distinct CDR3 sequences, roughly 50% appearing once. The TCR sequence derives from a female donor with retroperitoneal liposarcoma. Sequenced sample: tumor tissue.

CDR3 loop: CASGFYRTEAFF. Here the CDR3 DNA reads TGTGCCAGCGGTTTTTATCGGACTGAAGCTTTCTTT. The chain couples TRBV12-3 or TRBV12-4 to TRBJ1-1; no firm D call. The CDR3 runs 12 residues.